These T cell receptor beta chains were read from a single sample in a study of neoadjuvant anti-PD-1 for oral cavity cancer. TCRdb's table, derived via immunoSEQ multiplex PCR, lists solely in-frame clones and lacks some. The profile shows roughly 36,000 clones, more than 35% of them singletons. Sequenced here: tumor tissue, sampled after nivolumab (anti-PD-1) treatment. The receptor set was obtained from a person aged 35-79 years with oral cavity squamous cell carcinoma. CDR3s include the opening cysteine and the closing phenylalanine or tryptophan. Fields, in order: V gene, CDR3 protein.

TRBV10-1 | CASSENVAGELFF
TRBV6-4 | CAGTEGESNQPQHF
TRBV27 | CASRHLRTAANYGYTF
TRBV11-2 | CASSFSGPNNSPLHF
TRBV4-2 | CASSQGSGDYEQYF
TRBV6-1 | CASSEEGPPQPQHF
TRBV7-9 | CASSQDRDEQYF
TRBV30 | CAWSVLGRGVAEAFF
TRBV5-6 | CASSLARLADTYNEQFF
TRBV27 | CASSSEGFTPLHF
TRBV9 | CASSVAQGRGANVLTF
TRBV5-1 | CASSAGVHEQYF
TRBV5-1 | CASTGGATNEKLFF
TRBV28 | CASSLGGYEQYF
TRBV7-9 | CASSSPLARSYNEQFF
TRBV30 | CAWSNTGVYGYTF
TRBV10-3 | CAIRGEVEQYF
TRBV5-4 | CASSLGRGLYEQYF
TRBV11-2 | CASSLPSDSLGSPLHF
TRBV7-3 | CASSLISGASTDTQYF
TRBV2 | CASTSFGERKYF
TRBV30 | CAWKGQGGQPQHF
TRBV7-9 | CASSWTGGGEKLFF
TRBV7-8 | CASSQLLDGYTF
TRBV5-1 | CASSLQPPGLGGDEQYF
TRBV14 | CASSQLRGGYGYTF
TRBV30 | CAWVRGLTREQPWGNTIYF
TRBV7-8 | CASTRDVVGKLFF
TRBV2 | CASSATGARGELFF
TRBV9 | CASSVATWAGGHNEQFF
TRBV15 | CATSSSGRSTEAFF
TRBV18 | CASSPNQGSNQPQHF
TRBV6-6 | CASSQTVGANVLTF
TRBV15 | CATSSPGQTNYEQYF
TRBV2 | CASSRGKVNQPQHF
TRBV6-6 | CASILTSLTEAFF
TRBV19 | CASKDLGNTEAFF
TRBV28 | CASSGPSGGNTEAFF
TRBV5-6 | CASSLMRSYEQYF
TRBV7-2 | CASSLGGTAIYEQYF
TRBV7-9 | CASSSRGEGTDTQYF
TRBV9 | CASSITGGFPDEAFF
TRBV11-3 | CASSRGGIPGSEQYF
TRBV7-9 | CASSIGQGGYEQYF
TRBV27 | CASSLTRVTGELFF
TRBV7-9 | CASTNSRVQPQHF
TRBV18 | CASSPRSGLIEKLFF
TRBV4-1 | CASSQDNGELFF
TRBV2 | CASSALRANYGYTF
TRBV7-3 | CASSLMAGGPRETQYF
TRBV7-8 | CASSTLAGGPSEQFF
TRBV18 | CASSIETGTPNTEAFF
TRBV6-4 | CASSAGTSGATDTQYF
TRBV7-9 | CASSLRQGPSYQETQYF